The present TCR beta chain was sequenced within a study of Ad26.COV2.S vaccination and SARS-CoV-2 variants. Study-level background: Ad26.COV2.S was injected intramuscularly once or twice, 56 days apart.

Treatment defined: around 19 received Ad26.COV2.S at low or high dose, single or two shots; about 5 received placebo; per-sample allocation not given. Sampling occurred on day 63 after the first vaccine or placebo injection. A note on this clone: The target antigen is unknown.

The CDR3 contains 14 residues. Between the trimmed V and J ends, which lost 0 bases and 1 base, there was a span of 5 bases. Per germline, CDR1 SGHAT and CDR2 FQNNGV. Whole-study results and caveats: Comparability of non-spike TCR breadth was observed across vaccine and placebo recipients. After vaccination, reports described spike-specific CD8+ and CD4+ T cell responses as showing substantial breadth.

The data were produced by immunoSEQ multiplex PCR, yet TCRdb's version contains in-frame clones alone and is incomplete. The table shows more than 300,000 clones, with 70% to 90% occurring only once. This rearrangement joins TRBV11-2 to TRBJ2-3; D is unresolved. The TCR comes from a person between 18 and 65 years old who received the Ad26.COV2.S COVID-19 vaccine or a placebo. The specimen was peripheral blood, collected in a trial of Ad26.COV2.S vaccine versus placebo. DNA for the CDR3: TGTGCCAGCAGCTTAGATCGGGGCACAGATACGCAGTATTTT. Protein: CASSLDRGTDTQYF.